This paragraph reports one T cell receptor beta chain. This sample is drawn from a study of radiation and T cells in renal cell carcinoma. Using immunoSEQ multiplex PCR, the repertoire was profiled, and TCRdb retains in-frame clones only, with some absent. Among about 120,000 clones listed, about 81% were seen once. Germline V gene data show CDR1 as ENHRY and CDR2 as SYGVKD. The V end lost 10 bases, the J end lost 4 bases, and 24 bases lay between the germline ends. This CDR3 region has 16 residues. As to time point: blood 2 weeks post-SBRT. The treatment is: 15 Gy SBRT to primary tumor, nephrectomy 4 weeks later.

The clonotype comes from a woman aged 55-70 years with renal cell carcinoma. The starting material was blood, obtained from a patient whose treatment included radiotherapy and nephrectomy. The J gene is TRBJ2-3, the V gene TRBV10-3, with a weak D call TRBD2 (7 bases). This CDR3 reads CATEGGGGPRADTQYF. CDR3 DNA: TGTGCCACCGAAGGAGGGGGAGGGCCCCGCGCAGATACGCAGTATTTT.